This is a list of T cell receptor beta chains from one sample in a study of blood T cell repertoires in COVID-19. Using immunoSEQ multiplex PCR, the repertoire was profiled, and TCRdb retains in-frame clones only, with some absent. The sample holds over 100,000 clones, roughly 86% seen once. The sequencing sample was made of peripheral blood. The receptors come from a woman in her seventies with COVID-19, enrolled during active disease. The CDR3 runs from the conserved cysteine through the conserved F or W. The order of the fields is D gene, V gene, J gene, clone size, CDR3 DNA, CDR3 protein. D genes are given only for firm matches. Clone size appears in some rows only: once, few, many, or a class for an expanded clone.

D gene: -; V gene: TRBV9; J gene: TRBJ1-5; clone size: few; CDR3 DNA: TGTGCCAGCAGCGTAGGGGGACTTTCCAATCAGCCCCAGCATTTT; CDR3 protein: CASSVGGLSNQPQHF
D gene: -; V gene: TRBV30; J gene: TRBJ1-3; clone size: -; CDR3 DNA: TGTGCCTGGAGTGGGGACTTGCTCTCTGGAAACACCATATATTTT; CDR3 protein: CAWSGDLLSGNTIYF
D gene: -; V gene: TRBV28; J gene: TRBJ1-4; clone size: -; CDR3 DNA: TGTGCCAGCAGTGCACAGGGTGCCGATGAAAAACTGTTTTTT; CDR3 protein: CASSAQGADEKLFF
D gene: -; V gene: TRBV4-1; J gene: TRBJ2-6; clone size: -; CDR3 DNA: TGCGCCAGCAGCCAAGGCCAGGCCCGCTCTGGGGCCAACGTCCTGACTTTC; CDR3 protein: CASSQGQARSGANVLTF
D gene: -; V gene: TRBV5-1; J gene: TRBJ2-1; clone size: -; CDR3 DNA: TGCGCCAGCAAGTCCCAGGGCAGCTCCTACAATGAGCAGTTCTTC; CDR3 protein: CASKSQGSSYNEQFF
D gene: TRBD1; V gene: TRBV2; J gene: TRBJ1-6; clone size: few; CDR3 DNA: TGTGCCAGCAGTGTTGACAGGGCGAATTCACCCCTCCACTTT; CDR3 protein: CASSVDRANSPLHF
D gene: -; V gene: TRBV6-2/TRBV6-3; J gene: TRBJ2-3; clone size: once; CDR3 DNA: TGTGCCAGCAGTTACCCTACAGTCACTAGCACAGATACGCAGTATTTT; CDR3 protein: CASSYPTVTSTDTQYF
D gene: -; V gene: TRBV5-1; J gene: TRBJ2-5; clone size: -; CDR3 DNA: TGCGCCAGCAGTGAACTATTTGGACAGATACAAGAGACCCAGTACTTC; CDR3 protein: CASSELFGQIQETQYF
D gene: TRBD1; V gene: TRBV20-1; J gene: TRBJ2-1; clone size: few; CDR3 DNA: TGCAGTGCTAGTATGGACAGGACCCCCTACAATGAGCAGTTCTTC; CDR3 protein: CSASMDRTPYNEQFF
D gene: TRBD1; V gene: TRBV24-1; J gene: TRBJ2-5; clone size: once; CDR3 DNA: TGTGCCACCAGTGATTTGAACAGGGGGCACCAAGAGACCCAGTACTTC; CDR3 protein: CATSDLNRGHQETQYF
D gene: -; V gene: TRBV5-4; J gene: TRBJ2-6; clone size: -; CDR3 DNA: TGTGCCAGCAGCCGGGACACCGACTCTGGGGCCAACGTCCTGACTTTC; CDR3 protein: CASSRDTDSGANVLTF
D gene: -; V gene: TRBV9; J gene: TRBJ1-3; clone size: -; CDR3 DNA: TGTGCCAGCAGCTTCCGGGCAGGGGACACCATATATTTT; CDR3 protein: CASSFRAGDTIYF
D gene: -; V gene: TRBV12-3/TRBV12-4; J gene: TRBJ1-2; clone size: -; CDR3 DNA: TGTGCCAGCAGTTTAAGGGCGGGATATGGCTACACCTTC; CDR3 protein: CASSLRAGYGYTF
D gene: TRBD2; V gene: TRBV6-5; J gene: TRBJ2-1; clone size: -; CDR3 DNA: TGTGCCAGCACGTTGCGGGGGGACCCGGAATTCTTC; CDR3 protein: CASTLRGDPEFF
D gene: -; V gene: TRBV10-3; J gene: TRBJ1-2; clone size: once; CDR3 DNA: TGTGCCATCAGGCCGGACAGAGGGTCGGTGGATGGCTACACCTTC; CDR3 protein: CAIRPDRGSVDGYTF
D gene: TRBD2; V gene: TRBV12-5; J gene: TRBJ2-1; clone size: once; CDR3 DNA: TGTGCTTGTGGGGGGGGGTACAATGAGCAGTTCTTC; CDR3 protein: CACGGGYNEQFF
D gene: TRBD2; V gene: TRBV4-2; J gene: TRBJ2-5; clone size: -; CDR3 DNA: TGTGCCAGCAGCCAAGTACTAGCGGGGGGGGCGGGTCCAGAGACCCAGTACTTC; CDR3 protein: CASSQVLAGGAGPETQYF
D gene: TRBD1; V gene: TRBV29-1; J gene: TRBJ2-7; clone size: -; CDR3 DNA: TGCAGCGTTGTTGGGACAGTCTACGAGCAGTACTTC; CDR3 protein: CSVVGTVYEQYF
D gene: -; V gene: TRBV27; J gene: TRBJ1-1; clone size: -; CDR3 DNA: TGTGCCAGCTCCCCCGGGGGACTGATGAACACTGAAGCTTTCTTT; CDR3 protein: CASSPGGLMNTEAFF
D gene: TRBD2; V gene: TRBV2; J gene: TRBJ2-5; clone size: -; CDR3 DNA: TGTGCCAGCACCGGACTAGCGGGGGGTGGGGAGACCCAGTACTTC; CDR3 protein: CASTGLAGGGETQYF
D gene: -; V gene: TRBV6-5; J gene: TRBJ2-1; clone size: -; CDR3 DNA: TGTGCCAGCAGTCGCGACTACTACAATGAGCAGTTCTTC; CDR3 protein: CASSRDYYNEQFF
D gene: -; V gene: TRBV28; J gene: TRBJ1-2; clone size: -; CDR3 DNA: TGTGCCAGCACCTCACGGGGTGATTGGGAGGGCTACACCTTC; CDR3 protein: CASTSRGDWEGYTF
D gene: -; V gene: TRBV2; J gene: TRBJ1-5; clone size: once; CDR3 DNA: TGTGCCAGCAGTGACAGGGGCGATCAGCCCCAGCATTTT; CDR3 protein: CASSDRGDQPQHF
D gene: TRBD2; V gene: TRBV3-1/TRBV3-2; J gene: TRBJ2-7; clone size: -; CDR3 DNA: TGTGCCAGCAGCCATGTCGGACTAGCAGCCAAGGAGGGGCAGTACTTC; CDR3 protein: CASSHVGLAAKEGQYF
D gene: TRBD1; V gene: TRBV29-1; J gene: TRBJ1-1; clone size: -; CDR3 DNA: TGCAGCGTTCGCCGGGACAGGGGGTCCCGTGGTTCTATGAACACTGAAGCTTTCTTT; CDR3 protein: CSVRRDRGSRGSMNTEAFF
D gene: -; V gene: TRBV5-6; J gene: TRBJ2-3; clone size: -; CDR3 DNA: TGTGCCAGCGCCACTCCCTCGGGGGATACGCAGTATTTT; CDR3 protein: CASATPSGDTQYF
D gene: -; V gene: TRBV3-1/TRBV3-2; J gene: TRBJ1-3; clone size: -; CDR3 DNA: TGTGCCAGCAGCCGACTCGGCGGGTCCTCTGGAAACACCATATATTTT; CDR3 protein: CASSRLGGSSGNTIYF
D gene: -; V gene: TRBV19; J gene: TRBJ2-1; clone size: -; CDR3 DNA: TGTGCCAGTAGTATGATTGGGGGGGCCGGGTACAATGAGCAGTTCTTC; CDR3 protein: CASSMIGGAGYNEQFF
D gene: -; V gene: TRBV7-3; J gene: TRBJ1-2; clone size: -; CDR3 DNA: TGTGCCAGCAGCTTAACCGTGACGGCGGCCCGCTATGGCTACACCTTC; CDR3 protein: CASSLTVTAARYGYTF